This T cell receptor (beta chain) comes out of a study of T-cell memory formation after mild COVID-19. V was pared by 3 bases and J by 2 bases, with 8 bases between. The CDR3 spans 14 residues. Germline V lookup: CDR1 KGHDR, CDR2 SFDVKD. Study results and caveats: Clones that got smaller from day 15 to 85 had even CD4/CD8, while clones growing later tipped toward CD4+. Contracting CD4+ clones lay largely in CM and EM, with CD8+ ones residing in EMRA.

This clonotype was counted between two and nine times. The antigen remains unidentified. TCRdb fed the 5' RACE reads into MiXCR, producing one record per CDR3 protein. Among 120,000 or so distinct CDR3 sequences, 15% to 20% were seen once, and the ten largest hold about 5%. The rearrangement joins TRBV24-1 to TRBJ2-3, with D maybe TRBD1 (5 bases). This receptor was identified in a man aged 18 to 29 who had mild COVID-19 (a few samples of this study predate the infection). Cell type and time point are not known. The sequencing sample was made of PBMCs or a T cell subset sorted from them (not recorded which). The CDR3 sequence: CATSDSGATDTQYF. In DNA form, the CDR3 reads TGTGCCACCAGTGATAGTGGGGCCACAGATACGCAGTATTTT.